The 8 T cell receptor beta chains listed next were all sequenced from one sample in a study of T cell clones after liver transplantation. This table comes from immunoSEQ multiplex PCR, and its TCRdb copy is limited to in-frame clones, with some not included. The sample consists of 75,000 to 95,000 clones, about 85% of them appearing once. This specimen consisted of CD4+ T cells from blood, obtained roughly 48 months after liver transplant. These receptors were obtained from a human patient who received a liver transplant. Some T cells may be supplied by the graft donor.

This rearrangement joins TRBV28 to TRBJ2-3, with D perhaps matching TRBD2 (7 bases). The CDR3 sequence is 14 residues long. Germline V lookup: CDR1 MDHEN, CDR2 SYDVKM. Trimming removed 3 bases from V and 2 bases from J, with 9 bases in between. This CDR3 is CASSFAGATDTQYF. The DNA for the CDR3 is TGTGCCAGCAGTTTTGCGGGGGCCACAGATACGCAGTATTTT. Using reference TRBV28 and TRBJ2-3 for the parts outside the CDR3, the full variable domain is DVKVTQSSRYLVKRTGEKVFLECVQDMDHENMFWYRQDPGLGLRLIYFSYDVKMKEKGDIPEGYSVSREKKERFSLILESASTNQTSMYLCASSFAGATDTQYFGPGTRLTVL.

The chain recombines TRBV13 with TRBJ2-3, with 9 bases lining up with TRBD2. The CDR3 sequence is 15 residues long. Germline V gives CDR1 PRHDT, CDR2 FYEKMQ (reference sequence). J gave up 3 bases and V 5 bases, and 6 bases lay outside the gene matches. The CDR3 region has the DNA TGTGCCAGCAGCGCGAGAGCGGGGGGTACAGATACGCAGTATTTT. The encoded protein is CASSARAGGTDTQYF.

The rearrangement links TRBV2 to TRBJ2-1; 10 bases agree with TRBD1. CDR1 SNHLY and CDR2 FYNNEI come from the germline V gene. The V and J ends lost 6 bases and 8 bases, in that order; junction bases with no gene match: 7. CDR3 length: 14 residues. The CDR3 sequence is CASSPRQGADEQFF. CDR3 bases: TGTGCCAGCAGCCCCAGACAGGGGGCCGATGAGCAGTTCTTC. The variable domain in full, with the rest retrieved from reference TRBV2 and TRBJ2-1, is EPEVTQTPSHQVTQMGQEVILRCVPISNHLYFYWYRQILGQKVEFLVSFYNNEISEKSEIFDDQFSVERPDGSNFTLKIRSTKLEDSAMYFCASSPRQGADEQFFGPGTRLTVL.

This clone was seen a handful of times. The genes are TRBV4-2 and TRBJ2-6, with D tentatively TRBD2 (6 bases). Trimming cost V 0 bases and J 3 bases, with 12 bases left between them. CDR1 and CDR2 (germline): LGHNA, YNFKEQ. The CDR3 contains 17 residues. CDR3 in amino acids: CASSQDVEGSGANVLTF. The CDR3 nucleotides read TGTGCCAGCAGCCAAGATGTGGAGGGGAGTGGGGCCAACGTCCTGACTTTC.

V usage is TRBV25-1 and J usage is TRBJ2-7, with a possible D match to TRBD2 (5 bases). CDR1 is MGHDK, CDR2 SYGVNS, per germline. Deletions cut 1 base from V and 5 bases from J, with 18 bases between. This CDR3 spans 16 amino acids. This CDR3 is CASSESRPGIGNEQYF. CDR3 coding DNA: TGTGCCAGCAGTGAATCTCGTCCGGGGATTGGAAACGAGCAGTACTTC.

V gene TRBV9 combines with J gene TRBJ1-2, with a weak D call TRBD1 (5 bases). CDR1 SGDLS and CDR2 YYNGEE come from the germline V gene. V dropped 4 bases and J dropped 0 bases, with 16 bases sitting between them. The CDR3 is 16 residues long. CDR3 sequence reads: CASSPGWGRPNYGYTF. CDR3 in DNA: TGTGCCAGCAGCCCCGGGTGGGGCAGACCTAACTATGGCTACACCTTC.

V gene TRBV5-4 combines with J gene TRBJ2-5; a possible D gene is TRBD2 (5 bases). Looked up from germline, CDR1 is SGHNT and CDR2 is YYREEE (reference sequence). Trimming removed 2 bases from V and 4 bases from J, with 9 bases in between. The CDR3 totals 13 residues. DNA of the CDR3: TGTGCCAGCAGCTTCGACTACCGAGAGACCCAGTACTTC. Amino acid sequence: CASSFDYRETQYF. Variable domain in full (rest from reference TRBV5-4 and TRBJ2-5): ETGVTQSPTHLIKTRGQQVTLRCSSQSGHNTVSWYQQALGQGPQFIFQYYREEENGRGNFPPRFSGLQFPNYSSELNVNALELDDSALYLCASSFDYRETQYFGPGTRLLVL.

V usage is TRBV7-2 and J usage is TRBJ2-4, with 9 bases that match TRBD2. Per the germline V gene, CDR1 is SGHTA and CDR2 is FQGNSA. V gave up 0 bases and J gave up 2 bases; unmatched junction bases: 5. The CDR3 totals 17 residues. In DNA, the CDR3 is TGTGCCAGCAGCTTAGCCATGCGGGGGGGCTCCAAAAACATTCAGTACTTC. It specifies CASSLAMRGGSKNIQYF.